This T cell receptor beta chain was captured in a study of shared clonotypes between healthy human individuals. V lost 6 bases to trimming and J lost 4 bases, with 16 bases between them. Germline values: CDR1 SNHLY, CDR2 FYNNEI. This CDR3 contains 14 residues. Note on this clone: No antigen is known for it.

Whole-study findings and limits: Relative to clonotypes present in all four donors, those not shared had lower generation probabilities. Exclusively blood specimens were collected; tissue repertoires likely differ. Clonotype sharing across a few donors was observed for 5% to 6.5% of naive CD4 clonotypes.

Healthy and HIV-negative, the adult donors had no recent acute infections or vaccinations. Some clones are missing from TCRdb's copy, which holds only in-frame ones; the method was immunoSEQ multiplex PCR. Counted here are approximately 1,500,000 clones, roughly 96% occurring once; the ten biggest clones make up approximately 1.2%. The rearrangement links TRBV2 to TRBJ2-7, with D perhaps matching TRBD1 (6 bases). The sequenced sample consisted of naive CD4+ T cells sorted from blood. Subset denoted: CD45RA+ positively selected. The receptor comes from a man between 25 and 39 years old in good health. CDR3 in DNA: TGTGCCAGCAGCTCGTTGTCAGGGGCGTACGAGCAGTACTTC. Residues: CASSSLSGAYEQYF.